This T cell receptor (beta chain) was observed in a study of blood T cell repertoires in COVID-19 (dated by TCRdb to 2018 to 2021). About the study as a whole: Collaborator samples came from the United States, Italy and Spain and covered acute and convalescent phases of COVID-19. The material from the prospective study consisted of cDNA or gDNA derived from T cells, B-cell-depleted T cells, or PBMCs. Subjects who had been exposed to COVID-19, were actively infected with it, or had recovered from it provided the deeply sampled blood TCRbeta repertoires that made up the dataset. The repertoires were made available in a free public database intended to serve as a resource for research on the immune response to SARS-CoV-2. The samples were drawn from the first 160 participants of the ongoing ImmuneRACE study and from more than 1,000 subjects provided by 6 global collaborators. A de-identified subject ID, COVID-19 status, age in years and sex were almost always included in the sample metadata. Where HLA class I and class II types were available, the types were taken from metadata supplied by the sample provider, not from assay-based typing. The research as a whole found: How much clinical and demographic metadata was included differed by source and by participant, and the metadata was provided uncurated.

The germline V and J ends show losses of 5 bases and 3 bases respectively, and no gene match explains 7 bases of the junction. CDR1 and CDR2 are read off the germline V gene (reference sequence) as SGHNT and YYREEE. The CDR3 has 14 amino acids, counting the end cysteine and phenylalanine. Here the CDR3 DNA is all that survives: 42 bases in frame from base 1. Remarks on this clone: Its antigen is not yet known. Per-base quality was not reported, and no clone a single base away is much larger than it.

Samples from volunteer blood donors who had recovered from COVID-19 were contributed by a second Seattle source. Collaborating institutions collected whole blood in K2EDTA tubes following their own protocols. For TCRbeta analysis, collaborator samples were shipped as frozen whole blood, as isolated PBMCs, or as DNA extracted from either sample type. The immunoSEQ Assay, a bias-controlled multiplex PCR, was used to amplify TCRbeta CDR3 regions from genomic DNA. Under the source paper's analysis protocol: Within the assay, amplification of reference gene primers was used to estimate how many nucleated cells each sample contained. To quantify the absolute abundance of each unique TCRbeta CDR3 rearrangement, sequence reads were collapsed and filtered. Productive Simpson clonality was computed per sample as the square root of Simpson's diversity index over productive rearrangements. The table was pulled from immuneACCESS by TCRdb, which kept in-frame rearrangements only. Such tables lose some clones; where checked, under half of the loss comes from unresolved V genes, and the rest has no known cause. V, J and clone size were drawn from that table, and D and trimming were deduced from the DNA. The sample includes fewer than 350,000 clones, with roughly 86% observed a single time. The top ten constitute 2% to 2.5% of the sample.

Recombination joined TRBV5-4 with TRBJ1-2, with 7 bases matching TRBD1. The receptor comes from a young woman who had recovered from COVID-19. Sequencing was carried out using peripheral blood. The DNA sequence is as follows: TGTGCCAGCAGACCGACCGGACAGGACTATGGCTACACCTTC. This gives the protein CASRPTGQDYGYTF.